Reported below is one T cell receptor (beta chain). The data originate from a study of T cell changes during pregnancy in multiple sclerosis. This CDR3 has 11 amino acids. Germline loops: CDR1 SGHNT, CDR2 YYREEE (reference sequence). With 4 bases removed from V and 6 bases from J, the gap between germline ends came to 8 bases. Method: immunoSEQ multiplex PCR; TCRdb's copy keeps in-frame clones and lacks some. The sample has 30,000 to 40,000 clones; approximately 89% are singletons. The sample was CD8+ T cells from peripheral blood mononuclear cells, taken in the first trimester of pregnancy. The sequence derives from a female donor with multiple sclerosis, enrolled in a pregnancy study. This rearrangement joins TRBV5-4 to TRBJ2-7; D call uncertain. As DNA, the CDR3 is TGTGCCAGCAGCCACTCGGGCGAGCAGTACTTC. It yields the protein CASSHSGEQYF.